This T cell receptor beta chain appears in the sequencing data of a study of Tregs in tolerant kidney transplant recipients. Study-level results: Biological reproducibility was not directly addressed in this study. Expanding Tregs on activated donor B cells appeared to best identify donor-specific TCRbeta clones.

V was trimmed by 6 bases and J by 3 bases, leaving 15 bases between them. Germline V lookup: CDR1 MNHEY, CDR2 SVGAGI. CDR3 length: 15 amino acids. CD4+CD25+CD127- Tregs, CD4+CD25- non-Tregs, CD4 and CD8 cells were sorted. TCRdb's table, derived via immunoSEQ multiplex PCR, lists solely in-frame clones and lacks some. The data contain 110,000 or so clones, 92% of them singletons. Notes on this clone: Its target is not known.

The chain uses TRBV6-5 and TRBJ1-3; tentative D call: TRBD1 (6 bases). This clonotype originated in a human donor in good health. The sample comprised CD4+ T cells from blood. CDR3 sequence: CASSPDRSYGNTIYF. Written as DNA, the CDR3 is TGTGCCAGCAGCCCTGACAGGAGTTATGGAAACACCATATATTTT.